Listed below are T cell receptor beta chains from one sample, sequenced in a study of blood T cells in healthy people across ages. MiXCR, applied by TCRdb to the 5' RACE reads, yields one record per CDR3 protein. The sample lists 850,000 or so distinct CDR3 sequences; 29% were seen once. The sequenced sample was blood. Receptor source: a woman older than 75 in good health. The CDR3 runs from the conserved cysteine through the conserved F or W. The D gene is left open where the match is weak. The size entry is marked missing in some rows and otherwise reads once, few, many or a size class.

j_call | cdr3_length | clone_size | d_call | v_call | cdr3_aa | cdr3_nt
TRBJ1-1 | 14 | few | . | TRBV6-2/TRBV6-3 | CASGVLGPNTEAFF | TGTGCCAGCGGGGTGTTAGGGCCGAACACTGAAGCTTTCTTT
TRBJ2-6 | 16 | many | . | TRBV7-2 | CASSLVLSSGANVLTF | TGTGCCAGCAGCTTAGTTCTCTCCTCTGGGGCCAACGTCCTGACTTTC
TRBJ2-3 | 17 | many | TRBD2 | TRBV7-9 | CASSSLGLAGGTDTQYF | TGTGCCAGCAGCTCGCTCGGACTAGCGGGGGGCACAGATACGCAGTATTTT
TRBJ2-5 | 15 | many | . | TRBV7-9 | CASSPFRSLKETQYF | TGTGCCAGCAGTCCGTTCCGGAGTCTTAAAGAGACCCAGTACTTC
TRBJ2-7 | 15 | few | TRBD1 | TRBV7-9 | CASSLAGGALYEQYF | TGTGCCAGCAGCTTAGCAGGGGGCGCCTTATACGAGCAGTACTTC
TRBJ2-5 | 10 | once | . | TRBV28 | CATQREAQYF | TGTGCCACTCAAAGAGAGGCCCAGTACTTC
TRBJ2-5 | 14 | many | TRBD2 | TRBV20-1 | CSARDKSGAETQYF | TGCAGTGCTAGAGACAAGAGCGGGGCAGAGACCCAGTACTTC
TRBJ1-2 | 13 | many | . | TRBV2 | CASSLDGGYGYTF | TGTGCCAGCAGTCTTGACGGCGGCTATGGCTACACCTTC
TRBJ2-1 | 15 | many | . | TRBV7-2 | CASSLAPNRESEQFF | TGTGCCAGCAGCTTAGCGCCGAACAGGGAGAGTGAGCAGTTCTTC
TRBJ1-5 | 14 | . | . | TRBV6-5 | CASNKRQGNQPQHF | TGTGCCAGCAACAAGCGACAGGGCAATCAGCCCCAGCATTTT
TRBJ1-1 | 14 | many | . | TRBV7-9 | CASSRTGQNTEAFF | TGTGCCAGCAGCCGTACGGGACAGAACACTGAAGCTTTCTTT
TRBJ2-3 | 15 | few | TRBD2 | TRBV6-2/TRBV6-3 | CASSYPSGGTDTQYF | TGTGCCAGCAGTTACCCTAGCGGGGGTACAGATACGCAGTATTTT
TRBJ2-7 | 13 | many | TRBD2 | TRBV12-3/TRBV12-4 | CASSLAFGGEQYF | TGTGCCAGCAGTTTAGCGTTCGGGGGGGAGCAGTACTTC
TRBJ2-3 | 15 | . | TRBD2 | TRBV4-1 | CASGQPSGVTDTQYF | TGCGCCAGCGGCCAACCTAGCGGGGTCACAGATACGCAGTATTTT
TRBJ1-2 | 13 | few | . | TRBV5-6 | CASSPQRVGGYTF | TGTGCCAGCAGCCCGCAGAGGGTGGGCGGCTACACCTTC
TRBJ1-2 | 12 | . | . | TRBV6-5 | CAGRSGNYGYTF | TGTGCCGGCAGGAGTGGAAACTATGGCTACACCTTC
TRBJ2-5 | 13 | many | TRBD1 | TRBV24-1 | CATSRQGSETQYF | TGTGCCACCAGTCGACAGGGATCCGAGACCCAGTACTTC
TRBJ1-1 | 18 | . | . | TRBV6-2/TRBV6-3 | CASSYPKFSGVWNTEAFF | TGTGCCAGCAGTTACCCTAAATTCTCCGGGGTATGGAACACTGAAGCTTTCTTT
TRBJ2-5 | 16 | . | . | TRBV6-6 | CASSTTARGFKETQYF | TGTGCCAGCAGCACGACAGCAAGAGGGTTTAAAGAGACCCAGTACTTC
TRBJ1-2 | 19 | few | TRBD1 | TRBV28 | CASSTWTGRGGLGNYGYTF | TGTGCCAGCAGTACTTGGACAGGGAGAGGGGGATTAGGAAACTATGGCTACACCTTC
TRBJ2-3 | 16 | . | . | TRBV9 | CASSLQGGLTTDTQYF | TGTGCCAGCAGCTTGCAGGGGGGACTGACCACAGATACGCAGTATTTT
TRBJ2-7 | 14 | many | TRBD1 | TRBV7-2 | CASSSPGQSYEQYF | TGTGCCAGCAGCTCCCCGGGACAGAGCTACGAGCAGTACTTC
TRBJ1-2 | 11 | many | . | TRBV6-1 | CASGIDYGYTF | TGTGCCAGCGGGATAGACTATGGCTACACCTTC
TRBJ1-1 | 13 | . | . | TRBV7-2 | CASSSYLSPEAFF | TGTGCCAGCAGCTCATATCTATCCCCTGAAGCTTTCTTT
TRBJ2-7 | 15 | many | TRBD1 | TRBV7-2 | CASSLDNTGGDEQYF | TGTGCCAGCAGCTTAGACAATACAGGGGGCGACGAGCAGTACTTC
TRBJ2-7 | 13 | . | . | TRBV6-2/TRBV6-3 | CASSPRGGLEQYF | TGTGCCAGCAGTCCCAGGGGGGGCTTGGAGCAGTACTTC
TRBJ2-1 | 14 | many | TRBD2 | TRBV5-1 | CASSLEGLISEQFF | TGCGCCAGCAGCTTGGAGGGACTAATTTCTGAGCAGTTCTTC
TRBJ1-5 | 15 | . | TRBD1 | TRBV20-1 | CSASKGTAETQPQHF | TGCAGTGCTTCTAAGGGGACAGCGGAGACGCAGCCCCAGCATTTT
TRBJ2-1 | 13 | few | . | TRBV12-3/TRBV12-4 | CASSLGGLETQFF | TGTGCCAGCAGTTTAGGGGGTCTTGAGACCCAGTTCTTC
TRBJ1-2 | 12 | . | . | TRBV7-2 | CASSALNYGYTF | TGCGCCAGCAGCGCGCTCAACTATGGCTACACCTTC
TRBJ1-1 | 15 | . | TRBD1 | TRBV20-1 | CSARPPTGGRTEAFF | TGCAGTGCTAGACCCCCGACAGGGGGAAGGACTGAAGCTTTCTTT
TRBJ2-3 | 15 | many | . | TRBV7-9 | CASSQQSPNTDTQYF | TGTGCCAGCAGCCAACAGTCCCCGAACACAGATACGCAGTATTTT
TRBJ1-2 | 13 | many | TRBD1 | TRBV29-1 | CSVGPTGGYGYTF | TGCAGCGTTGGTCCGACAGGGGGCTATGGCTACACCTTC
TRBJ2-7 | 19 | few | TRBD1 | TRBV6-1 | CASSETLGTGTNRLYEQYF | TGTGCCAGCAGTGAAACCCTCGGGACAGGGACGAATCGCCTCTACGAGCAGTACTTC
TRBJ1-1 | 13 | many | . | TRBV12-3/TRBV12-4 | CASSLGPNTEAFF | TGTGCCAGCAGCTTGGGACCGAACACTGAAGCTTTCTTT
TRBJ1-2 | 12 | many | . | TRBV10-3 | CAISAGDRGYTF | TGTGCCATCAGTGCGGGCGACCGGGGCTACACCTTC
TRBJ1-2 | 14 | few | . | TRBV20-1 | CSAPTSGGRRGYTF | TGCAGTGCTCCAACCTCCGGGGGCAGGCGTGGCTACACCTTC
TRBJ1-1 | 15 | few | . | TRBV7-9 | CASSPLGGKGTEAFF | TGTGCCAGCAGCCCACTAGGGGGGAAAGGGACTGAAGCTTTCTTT
TRBJ2-3 | 16 | many | . | TRBV4-3 | CASSQAGLVGADTQYF | TGCGCCAGCAGCCAAGCAGGGCTAGTAGGGGCAGATACGCAGTATTTT
TRBJ1-6 | 15 | many | TRBD1 | TRBV5-6 | CASSFGDRNNSPLHF | TGTGCCAGCAGCTTTGGGGACAGGAATAATTCACCCCTCCACTTT
TRBJ1-1 | 14 | many | . | TRBV4-3 | CASSQVGGVTEAFF | TGCGCCAGCAGCCAAGTAGGAGGGGTCACTGAAGCTTTCTTT
TRBJ2-5 | 16 | many | . | TRBV5-1 | CASSQVVAGAQETQYF | TGCGCCAGCAGTCAAGTTGTTGCAGGGGCGCAAGAGACCCAGTACTTC
TRBJ2-2 | 14 | few | . | TRBV10-2 | CASWWGTNTGELFF | TGCGCCAGCTGGTGGGGGACGAACACCGGGGAGCTGTTTTTT
TRBJ2-3 | 15 | few | . | TRBV28 | CTSSRDGPLTDTQYF | TGTACCAGCAGCCGGGACGGTCCCCTCACAGATACGCAGTATTTT
TRBJ1-6 | 13 | . | . | TRBV6-5 | CASTWADNSPLHF | TGTGCCAGCACCTGGGCAGATAATTCACCCCTCCACTTT
TRBJ2-3 | 16 | many | . | TRBV27 | CASSFGTGGPSDTQYF | TGTGCCAGCAGTTTCGGGACCGGGGGACCCTCAGATACGCAGTATTTT
TRBJ1-1 | 14 | . | TRBD1 | TRBV5-5 | CASSLGTGGSEAFF | TGTGCCAGCAGCCTAGGGACAGGGGGTTCTGAAGCTTTCTTT
TRBJ1-2 | 12 | few | . | TRBV6-2/TRBV6-3 | CASREAGYGYTF | TGTGCCAGCAGGGAAGCTGGCTATGGCTACACCTTC
TRBJ1-4 | 14 | . | . | TRBV9 | CASSASPQNEKLFF | TGTGCCAGCAGCGCTAGCCCCCAGAATGAAAAACTGTTTTTT
TRBJ2-2 | 14 | few | . | TRBV7-9 | CASSLTGVPGELFF | TGTGCCAGCAGCTTGACCGGGGTCCCCGGGGAGCTGTTTTTT
TRBJ1-1 | 15 | few | TRBD1 | TRBV7-9 | CASSAMGQGGTEAFF | TGTGCCAGCAGCGCTATGGGACAGGGTGGCACTGAAGCTTTCTTT
TRBJ1-2 | 17 | many | TRBD1 | TRBV5-1 | CASSWTPGTESNYGYTF | TGCGCCAGCAGCTGGACTCCCGGGACAGAATCTAACTATGGCTACACCTTC
TRBJ1-1 | 16 | . | . | TRBV6-5 | CASSTTQPPSNTEAFF | TGTGCCAGCAGTACGACACAACCCCCATCGAACACTGAAGCTTTCTTT